Listed below are T cell receptor beta chains from one sample, sequenced in a study of technical replicates of blood from a few donors. Clones were sequenced by immunoSEQ multiplex PCR, and TCRdb holds only the in-frame ones, with some missing. The table records roughly 100,000 clones, approximately 94% of them present only once. Sequenced: T cells isolated from PBMCs. The origin of the receptors is a human donor in good health. The CDR3 runs from the conserved cysteine through the conserved F or W. Fields, in order: J gene, V gene, CDR3 length, clone size, D gene, CDR3 DNA, CDR3 protein. The D gene is left open where the match is weak. Some rows mark clone size as missing; the rest say once, few, many or name a class of expanded clone.

TRBJ2-7	TRBV5-4	12	NA	TRBD2	TGTGCCACAGCGGGAGGGCCGGGGGAGCAGTACTTC	CATAGGPGEQYF
TRBJ2-2	TRBV2	16	NA	TRBD2	TGTGCCAGCAGTCCACTAGCGGGAGGGAACACCGGGGAGCTGTTTTTT	CASSPLAGGNTGELFF
TRBJ1-2	TRBV4-1	18	NA	NA	TGCGCCAGCAGCCAAGTAGATTCATACGGTACCCCTATCTATGGCTACACCTTC	CASSQVDSYGTPIYGYTF
TRBJ2-1	TRBV6-4	14	NA	NA	TGTGCCAGCAGCCGGGCCTTTAGCGCCGATGAGCAGTTCTTC	CASSRAFSADEQFF
TRBJ1-1	TRBV5-5	18	NA	TRBD1	TGTGCCAGCAGCTCCTCGTATCAGGGGGGCATCTTGAACACTGAAGCTTTCTTT	CASSSSYQGGILNTEAFF
TRBJ2-7	TRBV4-1	16	NA	TRBD1	TGCGCCAGCAGCCAAGATGTCGGGGACAGGGGGCGCAAGCAGTACTTC	CASSQDVGDRGRKQYF
TRBJ1-1	TRBV6-1	13	NA	TRBD1	TGTGCCAGCCGGACAGGACTGGATACTGAAGCTTTCTTT	CASRTGLDTEAFF
TRBJ1-4	TRBV21-1	16	once	NA	TGTGCCAGCAGCACGAAACAGGGGGCCCCATGGGAAAAACTGTTTTTT	CASSTKQGAPWEKLFF
TRBJ1-2	TRBV4-2	16	NA	TRBD1	TGTGCCAGCAGCCAAGAAGGGACAGGAACATACTATGGCTACACCTTC	CASSQEGTGTYYGYTF
TRBJ2-2	TRBV7-8	17	NA	TRBD1	TGTGCCAGCAGCTTAGACACGGGACAGGGTTTAACCGGGGAGCTGTTTTTT	CASSLDTGQGLTGELFF
TRBJ1-1	TRBV5-1	13	NA	NA	TGCGCCAGCAGCACGGGGGTGGACACTGAAGCTTTCTTT	CASSTGVDTEAFF
TRBJ2-7	TRBV14	16	NA	NA	TGTGCCAGCAGCCAAAACAGGGCCCCTATCCCCTACGAGCAGTACTTC	CASSQNRAPIPYEQYF
TRBJ2-7	TRBV13	16	NA	TRBD1	TGTGCCAGCAGCTTTCCGCCGGGACAGGGACCCTACGAGCAGTACTTC	CASSFPPGQGPYEQYF
TRBJ2-7	TRBV6-4	11	NA	NA	TGTGCCAGCAGTGAATACAACGAGCAGTACTTC	CASSEYNEQYF
TRBJ1-2	TRBV28	13	NA	NA	TGTGCCAGCAGTTTAGGGAACGCGGGCGGCTACACCTTC	CASSLGNAGGYTF
TRBJ2-5	TRBV7-2	13	NA	NA	TGTGCCAGCAGCTTGGGCCCCGGAGAGACCCAGTACTTC	CASSLGPGETQYF
TRBJ1-2	TRBV12-5	15	few	NA	TGTGCTAGTGGTTTGGTATCGCGACATTCTTATGGCTACACCTTC	CASGLVSRHSYGYTF
TRBJ2-7	TRBV2	12	NA	TRBD1	TGTGCCAGCAGCAGGGGGCAGGGTGAGCAGTACTTC	CASSRGQGEQYF
TRBJ2-2	TRBV19	14	NA	NA	TGTGCCAGTAGCTGGGGCGTAAACACCGGGGAGCTGTTTTTT	CASSWGVNTGELFF
TRBJ2-2	TRBV5-1	15	NA	NA	TGCGCCAGCAGCTTGTATGGCGGGACTGTCGGGGAGCTGTTTTTT	CASSLYGGTVGELFF
TRBJ1-5	TRBV2	16	NA	TRBD1	TGTGCCAGCAGTGTGCTCGGAGGGACAGGGATTCAGCCCCAGCATTTT	CASSVLGGTGIQPQHF
TRBJ2-7	TRBV6-6	16	once	TRBD2	TGTGCCAGCAGTTACATCGGGACTAGCGGCTCCTACGAGCAGTACTTC	CASSYIGTSGSYEQYF
TRBJ1-1	TRBV19	16	NA	NA	TGTGCCAGTACCAAATCCGAGGGTTTTGTTAGAACTGAAGCTTTCTTT	CASTKSEGFVRTEAFF
TRBJ2-7	TRBV7-9	17	NA	NA	TGTGCCAGCAGCTCAGACCGCCTAAGGGAGTTCGTCTACGAGCAGTACTTC	CASSSDRLREFVYEQYF
TRBJ1-3	TRBV5-8	14	NA	NA	TGTGCCAGCAACCCCAGGGGCTCTGGAAACACCATATATTTT	CASNPRGSGNTIYF
TRBJ1-1	TRBV29-1	12	NA	TRBD1	TGCAGCCTATCCTCGGACAGGGGGAGAGCTTTCTTT	CSLSSDRGRAFF
TRBJ1-2	TRBV25-1	15	NA	TRBD1	TGTGCCAGCAGTGATTCGGGACAGTGGAGCTATGGCTACACCTTC	CASSDSGQWSYGYTF
TRBJ1-5	TRBV2	16	NA	TRBD1	TGTGCCAGCAGGGACAGGAGTAGTCTAAGCAATCAGCCCCAGCATTTT	CASRDRSSLSNQPQHF
TRBJ1-5	TRBV7-6	13	NA	NA	TGTGCCAGCAGCATAGATCTGAATCAGCCCCAGCATTTT	CASSIDLNQPQHF
TRBJ2-1	TRBV14	14	NA	TRBD2	TGTGCCAGCAGCCCCGTCAGCGGGAGTGGTGAGCAGTTCTTC	CASSPVSGSGEQFF
TRBJ1-1	TRBV30	15	NA	NA	TGTGCCTGGGGGAGGGGGAATAAATATAACACTGAAGCTTTCTTT	CAWGRGNKYNTEAFF
TRBJ2-1	TRBV5-1	15	NA	TRBD1	TGCGCCAGCAGCTTGGGGGACAGGGGGCACAATGAGCAGTTCTTC	CASSLGDRGHNEQFF
TRBJ2-5	TRBV30	12	NA	NA	TGTGCCTGGAGTGTACAGGTAGAGACCCAGTACTTC	CAWSVQVETQYF
TRBJ1-2	TRBV30	15	NA	TRBD1	TGTGCCTGGAGTGTATGGACAGGGTGGTACTATGGCTACACCTTC	CAWSVWTGWYYGYTF
TRBJ2-6	TRBV9	15	once	NA	TGTGCCAGCAGCGTAGCCCTATCTGGGGCCAACGTCCTGACTTTC	CASSVALSGANVLTF
TRBJ1-1	TRBV6-5	13	NA	TRBD1	TGTGCCAGTAACGGACAGGGAGGCGCTGAAGCTTTCTTT	CASNGQGGAEAFF
TRBJ2-7	TRBV25-1	13	NA	NA	TGTGCCAGCTCTGAAACAGGAAGGGGCGAGCAGTACTTC	CASSETGRGEQYF
TRBJ1-4	TRBV27	15	NA	NA	TGTGCCAGCAGTTTTGACAGAACAACTAATGAAAAACTGTTTTTT	CASSFDRTTNEKLFF
TRBJ2-7	TRBV5-1	14	NA	TRBD1	TGCGCCAGCACCCTCAGACAGGGGGCCTACGAGCAGTACTTC	CASTLRQGAYEQYF
TRBJ2-7	TRBV11-2	14	NA	TRBD1	TGTGCCAGCAGCATCCCAGGACAGGACTACGAGCAGTACTTC	CASSIPGQDYEQYF
TRBJ2-2	TRBV4-1	14	NA	NA	TGCGCCAGCAGCCTAGCGCCGAACACCGGGGAGCTGTTTTTT	CASSLAPNTGELFF
TRBJ2-2	TRBV10-1	14	NA	TRBD1	TGCGCCAGCAGTACACAGGGGGCACGCGGGGAGCTGTTTTTT	CASSTQGARGELFF
TRBJ1-6	TRBV30	16	NA	NA	TGTACCCTGAGGCATGAAGCAAGCTCCTATAATTCACCCCTCCACTTT	CTLRHEASSYNSPLHF
TRBJ1-1	TRBV7-2	13	NA	NA	TGTGCCAGCAGCTCATCGCGGGGGGCGGCCGCTTTCTTT	CASSSSRGAAAFF
TRBJ2-1	TRBV25-1	16	NA	TRBD1	TGTGCCAGCAGTGAAAACCAAGGGCAGGGGGCAAATGAGCAGTTCTTC	CASSENQGQGANEQFF
TRBJ1-2	TRBV2	16	NA	NA	TGTGCCAGCACCCTCGGGGTGAGGGCCTCTAACTATGGCTACACCTTC	CASTLGVRASNYGYTF
TRBJ1-1	TRBV18	14	NA	NA	TGTGCCAGCTCGCCCGACAGTTTGAACACTGAAGCTTTCTTT	CASSPDSLNTEAFF
TRBJ2-7	TRBV5-1	16	NA	TRBD1	TGCGCCAGCAGCTTACAGGGGTCTTCAAGTTCCTACGAGCAGTACTTC	CASSLQGSSSSYEQYF
TRBJ2-7	TRBV28	15	NA	TRBD1	TGTGCCAGCAGCCCCGACCGGGACAGCCTCTACGAGCAGTACTTC	CASSPDRDSLYEQYF
TRBJ2-7	TRBV30	12	NA	TRBD1	TGTGCCGCCAGGACAGGAGGATACGAGCAGTACTTC	CAARTGGYEQYF
TRBJ1-2	TRBV5-6	13	NA	NA	TGTGCCAGGGTAGGGGCCTCCGTGGGTGGCTACACCTTC	CARVGASVGGYTF
TRBJ1-1	TRBV6-5	13	few	NA	TGTGCCAGCAGGAACGGGGGGGCCCCTGAAGCTTTCTTT	CASRNGGAPEAFF
TRBJ1-3	TRBV2	12	NA	NA	TGTGCCAGGGAGGAGGCTGGAAACACCATATATTTT	CAREEAGNTIYF
TRBJ2-1	TRBV5-5	11	NA	NA	TGTGCCAGCAGCTACTGGAATGAGCAGTTCTTC	CASSYWNEQFF
TRBJ1-2	TRBV7-2	15	NA	NA	TGTGCCAGCAGCTTAGAACCGGTGGCTAACTATGGCTACACCTTC	CASSLEPVANYGYTF